The 22 T cell receptor beta chains below were found in one sample sequenced in a study of diagnostic markers for celiac disease. TCRdb derives one entry per CDR3 protein from the reads, leaving out DNA. The repertoire shows under 4,000 distinct CDR3 sequences; the top ten hold 9% to 10%. Material for sequencing was either unsorted cells or a sorted T cell fraction (not recorded which). Receptors originate from a human donor. This table probably holds off-target reads from a library built for another chain.

This clonotype is classed as medium-sized (0.01 to 0.1%) by frequency. The rearrangement links TRBV7-2 to TRBJ1-3; TCRdb gives TRBD1 as the D gene, but with no DNA this cannot be confirmed. CDR3 length: 18 residues. Germline V lookup: CDR1 SGHTA, CDR2 FQGNSA. CDR3 sequence reads: CASSLRGQGALSGNTIYF.

By frequency, this clonotype registers medium-sized. The chain joins TRBV6-2 or TRBV6-3 to TRBJ2-1. Germline CDR1 reads MNHEY; CDR2 reads SVGEGT. The CDR3 has 15 amino acids. CDR3 amino acids: CASSYYGRSYNEQFF.

The J gene is TRBJ2-5, the V gene TRBV7-2. CDR1 SGHTA and CDR2 FQGNSA come from the germline V gene. This CDR3 has 15 amino acids. CDR3 protein: CASSLAFGSQETQYF.

Here the CDR3 reads CASSYNAEGLGPTDTQYF. V is TRBV6-2 or TRBV6-3 and J is TRBJ2-3; TCRdb's D call, TRBD2, is unchecked because there is no DNA. The V gene's germline CDR1 is MNHEY and CDR2 SVGEGT. This CDR3 has 18 residues.

The CDR3 here is CAISEREAYNEQFF. The rearrangement uses TRBV10-3 and TRBJ2-1; absent DNA, TCRdb's TRBD2 call cannot be checked. The germline V gene encodes CDR1 ENHRY and CDR2 SYGVKD. The CDR3 runs to 14 residues.

This clonotype is deemed medium-sized by its frequency. The genes are TRBV7-2 and TRBJ2-7; the D call from TCRdb, TRBD1, cannot be confirmed without DNA. The CDR3 is 13 residues long. CDR1 is SGHTA and CDR2 is FQGNSA in the germline V gene. The CDR3 region is CASSPAPSYEQYF.

The V and J genes are TRBV20-1 and TRBJ1-3. Germline V gene data show CDR1 as DFQATT and CDR2 as SNEGSKA (reference sequence). The CDR3 has 11 amino acids. The CDR3 reads CSARNQNTIYF.

This chain connects TRBV19 to TRBJ1-2; TCRdb's assignment of TRBD1 cannot be checked, as there is no DNA. Germline V gene data show CDR1 as LNHDA and CDR2 as SQIVND (reference sequence). This CDR3 contains 14 residues. CDR3: CASSLDRRNYGYTF.

The CDR3 reads CASSRQGYEKLFF. This sequence joins TRBV27 and TRBJ1-4; TCRdb lists TRBD1, though no DNA is available to test this call. The CDR3 is 13 residues long. Germline V lookup: CDR1 MNHEY, CDR2 SMNVEV (reference sequence).

The V gene is TRBV5-1, the J gene TRBJ1-1. Germline V CDR1 and CDR2: SGHRS, YFSETQ. The CDR3 is 13 residues long. The CDR3 here is CASSLALGAEAFF.

The J gene is TRBJ1-1, the V gene TRBV9; checking the TCRdb D call of TRBD1 is not possible without DNA. This CDR3 contains 13 residues. Germline CDR1 and CDR2: SGDLS and YYNGEE. The CDR3 sequence: CASSVTGASEAFF.

The chain combines TRBV24-1 with TRBJ2-5; TCRdb's D call of TRBD1 is untestable without DNA. CDR3 length equals 15 residues. Germline assignment: CDR1 KGHDR and CDR2 SFDVKD. This CDR3 reads CATGHSGGPQETQYF.

The CDR3: CASSLVGRGTPLHF. This chain links TRBV28 with TRBJ1-6; TCRdb lists TRBD1, though no DNA is available to test this call. Germline V gene data show CDR1 as MDHEN and CDR2 as SYDVKM. This CDR3 comprises 14 residues.

This rearrangement joins TRBV6-5 to TRBJ1-4; the D call from TCRdb, TRBD1, cannot be confirmed without DNA. The CDR3 is 14 amino acids. Germline values: CDR1 MNHEY, CDR2 SVGAGI. The CDR3 loop is CASRKDRGREKLFF.

This chain joins TRBV5-6 and TRBJ2-3. The CDR3 spans 11 residues. The germline V gene has CDR1 SGHDT and CDR2 YYEEEE. The CDR3: CASSYRDTQYF.

This chain links TRBV7-2 with TRBJ2-3; absent DNA, TCRdb's TRBD2 call cannot be checked. CDR1 and CDR2 (germline): SGHTA, FQGNSA. CDR3 length equals 16 residues. The chain's CDR3 is CASSLKRRIDTDTQYF.

The rearrangement joins TRBV19 to TRBJ2-7; TCRdb gives TRBD1 as the D gene, but with no DNA this cannot be confirmed. Germline values: CDR1 LNHDA, CDR2 SQIVND (reference sequence). This CDR3 has 17 residues. CDR3 region: CASRISGVGQVSYEQYF. Full variable domain (rest looked up from reference TRBV19 and TRBJ2-7): DGGITQSPKYLFRKEGQNVTLSCEQNLNHDAMYWYRQDPGQGLRLIYYSQIVNDFQKGDIAEGYSVSREKKESFPLTVTSAQKNPTAFYLCASRISGVGQVSYEQYFGPGTRLTVT.

The rearrangement joins TRBV19 to TRBJ1-2; absent DNA, TCRdb's TRBD1 call cannot be checked. Germline assignment: CDR1 LNHDA and CDR2 SQIVND (reference sequence). The CDR3 has 17 residues. CDR3 residues: CASSASNLPGTGYGYTF.

According to its frequency, this clonotype is medium-sized. The chain joins TRBV4-2 to TRBJ1-2; TCRdb selects TRBD1, and the lack of DNA leaves this call unchecked. The CDR3 is 16 amino acids. CDR1 is LGHNA, CDR2 YNFKEQ, per germline. The CDR3: CASSQATASTYYGYTF.

The CDR3 protein is CSASAVSYEQYF. The rearrangement uses TRBV20-1 and TRBJ2-7. Looked up from germline, CDR1 is DFQATT and CDR2 is SNEGSKA (reference sequence). This CDR3 contains 12 residues.

This clonotype is classed as medium-sized by frequency. The chain couples TRBV6-5 to TRBJ2-2. Germline values: CDR1 MNHEY, CDR2 SVGAGI. The CDR3 contains 15 residues. The CDR3 loop is CASSYSVGNTGELFF.

This clonotype registers medium-sized by frequency. V and J are TRBV12-3 or TRBV12-4 and TRBJ2-7; the D call from TCRdb, TRBD1, cannot be confirmed without DNA. This CDR3 has 13 amino acids. The CDR3 is CASSFGTGVEQYF.